This T cell receptor (beta chain) was sequenced during a study of blood T cell repertoires in COVID-19 (dated by TCRdb to about 2020). Study-wide context: Samples from collaborators originated in the United States, Italy and Spain and spanned both the acute and convalescent phases of COVID-19. The material from the prospective study consisted of cDNA or gDNA derived from T cells, B-cell-depleted T cells, or PBMCs. Sample metadata almost always included a de-identified subject ID, COVID-19 status, age in years and sex. Where available, HLA class I and class II types were obtained from metadata supplied by the sample provider rather than from assay-based typing. A freely available public database, intended as a resource for researchers studying the immune response to SARS-CoV-2, is where the repertoires were released. Deeply sampled blood TCRbeta repertoires from subjects exposed to, actively infected with, or recovered from COVID-19 were included in the dataset. Samples came from the ongoing ImmuneRACE study (first 160 participants) plus 1,254 subjects from 6 global collaborators.

Remarks on this clone: There is no known antigen for this receptor. No much larger clone exists at a distance of one base, and base qualities are not known.

Counted from cysteine to phenylalanine, this CDR3 has 16 amino acids. Of all the DNA, just the CDR3 is kept, 48 bases in frame from base 1. V is cut back by 3 bases and J by 2 bases, with 5 bases in the junction unmatched. The germline V gene gives CDR1 as KGHDR and CDR2 as SFDVKD. TCRbeta CDR3 regions were amplified from genomic DNA using the immunoSEQ Assay, a bias-controlled multiplex PCR. As for the authors' bioinformatics: The number of nucleated cells in each sample was estimated from the amplification of reference gene primers within the assay. To quantify the absolute abundance of each unique TCRbeta CDR3 rearrangement, sequence reads were collapsed and filtered. For each sample, productive Simpson clonality was calculated as the square root of Simpson's diversity index across productive rearrangements. TCRdb obtained this table from immuneACCESS and retained in-frame rearrangements with V and J assigned. These tables miss some clones; where compared with another copy, unresolved V genes account for less than half of the shortfall, and the remainder is unexplained. V and J calls and clone size are copied from that table; D and trimming were computed from the DNA. This sample comprises fewer than 400,000 clones, around 87% of them detected only once. Over 2.5% of the sample comes from the top ten.

What the authors observed across the whole study: The quantity of clinical and demographic metadata differed by source and by participant and was supplied without curation.

Collaborating institutions collected whole blood in K2EDTA tubes following their own protocols. Collaborator samples were shipped for TCRbeta analysis as frozen whole blood, isolated PBMCs, or DNA extracted from either sample type. The rearranged chain carries TRBV24-1 and TRBJ2-2, and 7 junction bases match TRBD1. Sequenced sample: peripheral blood. The origin of this receptor is a human donor in a cohort sampled during active COVID-19. The CDR3 amino acid sequence is: CATSDPGTANTGELFF. The sequenced DNA: TGTGCCACCAGTGATCCCGGGACAGCCAACACCGGGGAGCTGTTTTTT.